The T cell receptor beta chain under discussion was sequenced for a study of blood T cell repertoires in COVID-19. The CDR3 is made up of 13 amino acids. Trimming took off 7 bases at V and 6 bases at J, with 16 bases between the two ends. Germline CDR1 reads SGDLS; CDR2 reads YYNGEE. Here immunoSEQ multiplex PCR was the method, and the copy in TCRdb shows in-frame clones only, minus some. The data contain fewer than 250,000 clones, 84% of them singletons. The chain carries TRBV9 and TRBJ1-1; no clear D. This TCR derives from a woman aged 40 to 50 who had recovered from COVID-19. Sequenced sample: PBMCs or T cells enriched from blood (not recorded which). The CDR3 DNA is TGTGCCAGCGGGAGGAGGGCGCGCTCTGAAGCTTTCTTT. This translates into CASGRRARSEAFF.